The clone carrying this T cell receptor beta chain showed up many times. What it recognizes is unknown. These data belong to a study of T cells after yellow fever vaccination. Overall study findings and caveats: Although most clonotypes did not, a small share appeared in both CD4 and CD8 compartments. Post-booster samples contained most primary-vaccination clones (more than 95% CD4, around 88% CD8).

In TCRdb, the 5' RACE reads were re-called with MiXCR into one record per CDR3 protein. The table lists some 220,000 distinct CDR3 sequences, more than 3% of them singletons. Trimming cost V 4 bases and J 1 base, with 8 bases left between them. The CDR3 length is 14 residues. Germline V gene data show CDR1 as LGHNA and CDR2 as YNFKEQ. The chain uses TRBV4-2 and TRBJ2-1, with a weak D call TRBD2 (6 bases). This clonotype originated in a young man who received the YFV17D yellow fever vaccine. Sequences were derived from CD4+ T cells sorted from PBMCs, sampled 10 days after the yellow fever booster vaccination. The CDR3 loop reads CASSRAGSYNEQFF. In DNA form, the CDR3 reads TGTGCCAGCAGCCGAGCGGGTTCCTACAATGAGCAGTTCTTC.